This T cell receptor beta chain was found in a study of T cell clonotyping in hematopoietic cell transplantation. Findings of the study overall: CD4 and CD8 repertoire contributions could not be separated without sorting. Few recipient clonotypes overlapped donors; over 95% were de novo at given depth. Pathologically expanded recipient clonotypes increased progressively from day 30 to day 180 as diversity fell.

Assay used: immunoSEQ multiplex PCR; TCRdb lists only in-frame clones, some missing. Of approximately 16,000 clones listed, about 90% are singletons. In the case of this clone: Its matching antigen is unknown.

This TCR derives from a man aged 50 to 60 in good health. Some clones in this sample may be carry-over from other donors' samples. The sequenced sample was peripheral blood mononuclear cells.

The CDR3 nucleotides read TGCGCCAGCAGCCAATTCTATTCCGGGACAGGGGAACGAGAGACCCAGTACTTC. Its protein is CASSQFYSGTGERETQYF. This rearrangement joins TRBV4-3 to TRBJ2-5, with 10 nucleotides matching TRBD1. Trimming cost V 2 bases and J 4 bases; bases outside gene matches: 13. Germline values: CDR1 LGHNA, CDR2 YSLEER. CDR3 length equals 18 residues.